This T cell receptor beta chain is drawn from a study of T cell repertoires in cytomegalovirus infection. At the level of the study: TCR beta signatures that were public indicated CMV infection and matching HLA type.

The CDR3 covers 14 residues. Germline CDR1 is MDHEN and CDR2 is SYDVKM. V was shortened by 6 bases and J by 4 bases, with 15 bases between the two germline ends. Each CDR3 protein is one row after TCRdb ran MiXCR on the reads. The sample shows under 150,000 distinct CDR3 sequences, 8.8% of them seen only once. This clonotype was picked up many times. Its antigen remains unknown. Study results and caveats: HLA-C-restricted TCR beta clonotypes specific for CMV led the ex vivo response.

The sequence was obtained from a human donor in good health (CMV status not recorded). Some clones in this sample may be carry-over from other donors' samples. This sequence joins TRBV28 and TRBJ1-2; D might be TRBD1 (5 bases). The sample taken for sequencing was PBMCs. This CDR3 is CASSSAGLGYGYTF. In DNA, the CDR3 is TGTGCCAGCAGCTCGGCAGGGTTGGGCTATGGCTACACCTTC.